This T cell receptor (beta chain) is drawn from a study of blood T cell repertoires in COVID-19. Study background: The origin of the acute and convalescent COVID-19 samples was the United States, Italy and Spain. Sources were T cells, B-cell-depleted T cells, or PBMCs; the material itself was cDNA or gDNA.

This CDR3 is built from 15 residues. Germline V gene sequence: CDR1 SEHNR, CDR2 FQNEAQ (reference sequence). V gave up 5 bases and J gave up 4 bases; unmatched junction bases: 7. This clone occurred once. In the study's own analysis: Researchers report that nucleated cell counts were estimated from reference gene primer amplification. The protocol was immunoSEQ multiplex PCR, while the TCRdb copy is restricted to in-frame clones and leaves out a portion. V, J and clone size were drawn from that table, and D and trimming were deduced from the DNA. Here the sample spans around 95,000 clones, under 90% being singletons.

The receptor comes from a human donor in a cohort sampled during active COVID-19. Sequencing was performed on peripheral blood. The J gene is TRBJ1-5, the V gene TRBV7-9, with 8 nucleotides matching TRBD1. In DNA form, the CDR3 reads TGTGCCAGCAGCGGGGGGACAGGACTGAATCAGCCCCAGCATTTT. It is translated as CASSGGTGLNQPQHF. The full variable domain, completed using reference TRBV7-9 and TRBJ1-5, is DTGVSQNPRHKITKRGQNVTFRCDPISEHNRLYWYRQTLGQGPEFLTYFQNEAQLEKSRLLSDRFSAERPKGSFSTLEIQRTEQGDSAMYLCASSGGTGLNQPQHFGDGTRLSIL.